This T cell receptor beta chain was documented in a study of T cell repertoires in cytomegalovirus infection. Across the whole study: It was recently identified HLA-C-restricted and well-studied HLA-B-restricted CMV epitopes that the study used. In public TCR beta signatures, there were indications of both CMV infection and matching HLA type. Study conclusions and caveats: HLA-C-restricted CMV-specific TCR beta clonotypes prevailed in the ex vivo response.

This clonotype was seen more than once but under ten times. As yet, its antigen is unknown. Trimming cost V 2 bases and J 5 bases; bases outside gene matches: 6. Looked up from germline, CDR1 is MNHNS and CDR2 is SASEGT. CDR3 size: 15 residues. TCRdb processed the reads anew with MiXCR; each CDR3 protein has one entry. The sample contains about 700,000 distinct CDR3 sequences, approximately 33% of which appear only once. The clonotype was recovered from a human donor in good health (CMV status not recorded). Some clones in this sample may be carry-over from other donors' samples. The starting material was cultured PBMCs, obtained from culture after CMV antigen stimulation. The chain combines TRBV6-1 with TRBJ2-7; 10 bases fit TRBD2. CDR3 sequence: CASSEQPSGSNEQYF. In nucleotides, the CDR3 is TGTGCCAGCAGTGAACAGCCTAGCGGGAGCAACGAGCAGTACTTC.